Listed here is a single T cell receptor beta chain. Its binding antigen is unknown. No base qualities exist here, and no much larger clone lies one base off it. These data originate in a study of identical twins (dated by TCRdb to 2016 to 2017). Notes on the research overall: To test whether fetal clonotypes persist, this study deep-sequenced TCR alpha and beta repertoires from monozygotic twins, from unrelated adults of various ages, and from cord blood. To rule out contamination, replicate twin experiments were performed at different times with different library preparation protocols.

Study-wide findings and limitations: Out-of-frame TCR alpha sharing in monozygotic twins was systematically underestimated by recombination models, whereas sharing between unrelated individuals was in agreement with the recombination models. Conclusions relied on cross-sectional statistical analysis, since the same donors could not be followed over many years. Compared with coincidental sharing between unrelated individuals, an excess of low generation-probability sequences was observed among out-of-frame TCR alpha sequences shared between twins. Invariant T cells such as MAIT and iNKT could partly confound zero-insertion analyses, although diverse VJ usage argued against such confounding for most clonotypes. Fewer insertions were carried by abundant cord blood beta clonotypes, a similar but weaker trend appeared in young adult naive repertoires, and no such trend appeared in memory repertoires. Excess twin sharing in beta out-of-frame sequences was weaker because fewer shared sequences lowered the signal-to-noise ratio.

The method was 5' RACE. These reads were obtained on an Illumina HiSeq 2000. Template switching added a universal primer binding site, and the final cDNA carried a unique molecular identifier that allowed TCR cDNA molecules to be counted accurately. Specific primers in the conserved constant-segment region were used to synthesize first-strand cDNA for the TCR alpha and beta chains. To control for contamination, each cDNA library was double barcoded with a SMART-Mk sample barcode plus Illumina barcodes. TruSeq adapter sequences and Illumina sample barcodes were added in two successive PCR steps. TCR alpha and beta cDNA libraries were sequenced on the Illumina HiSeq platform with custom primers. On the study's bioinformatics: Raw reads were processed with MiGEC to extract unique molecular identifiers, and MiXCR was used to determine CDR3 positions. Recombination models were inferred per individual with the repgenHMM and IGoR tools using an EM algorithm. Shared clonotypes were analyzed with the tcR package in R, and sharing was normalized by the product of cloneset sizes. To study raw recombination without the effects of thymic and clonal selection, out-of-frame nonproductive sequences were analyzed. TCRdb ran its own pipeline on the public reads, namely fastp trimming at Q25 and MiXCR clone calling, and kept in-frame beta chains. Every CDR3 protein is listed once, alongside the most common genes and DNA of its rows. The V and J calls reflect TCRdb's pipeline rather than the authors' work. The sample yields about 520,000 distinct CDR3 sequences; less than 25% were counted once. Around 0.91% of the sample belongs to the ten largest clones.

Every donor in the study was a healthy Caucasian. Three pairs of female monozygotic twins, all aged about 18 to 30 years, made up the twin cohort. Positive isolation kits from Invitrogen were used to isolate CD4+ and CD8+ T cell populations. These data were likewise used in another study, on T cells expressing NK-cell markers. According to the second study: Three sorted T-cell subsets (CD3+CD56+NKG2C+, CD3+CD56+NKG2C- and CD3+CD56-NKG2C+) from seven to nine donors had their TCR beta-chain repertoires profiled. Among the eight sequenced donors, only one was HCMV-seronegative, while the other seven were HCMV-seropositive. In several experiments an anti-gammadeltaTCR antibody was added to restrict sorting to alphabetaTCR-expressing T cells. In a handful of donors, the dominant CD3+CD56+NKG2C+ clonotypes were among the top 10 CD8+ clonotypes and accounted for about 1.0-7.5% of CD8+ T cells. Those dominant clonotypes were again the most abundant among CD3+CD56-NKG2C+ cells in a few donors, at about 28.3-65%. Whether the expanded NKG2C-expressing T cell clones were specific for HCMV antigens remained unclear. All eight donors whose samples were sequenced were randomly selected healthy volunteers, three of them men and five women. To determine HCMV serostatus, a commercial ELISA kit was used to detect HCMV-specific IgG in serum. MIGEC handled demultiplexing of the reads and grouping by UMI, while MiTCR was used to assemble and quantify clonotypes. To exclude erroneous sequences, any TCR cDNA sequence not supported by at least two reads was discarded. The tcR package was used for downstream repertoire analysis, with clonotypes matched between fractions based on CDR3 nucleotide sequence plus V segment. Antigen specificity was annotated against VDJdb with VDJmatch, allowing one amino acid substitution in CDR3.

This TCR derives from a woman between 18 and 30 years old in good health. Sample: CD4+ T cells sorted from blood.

The CDR3 in this case is CASSLLGRDYGYTF. The DNA is as follows: TGTGCCAGCAGCTTATTGGGCAGGGACTATGGCTACACCTTC. The V gene is TRBV7-9 and the J gene is TRBJ1-2; TRBD1 is a possible D gene, resting on 5 matching bases. Trimming takes 2 bases from V and 3 bases from J, and the germline ends sit 10 bases apart. The CDR3 measures 14 amino acids from cysteine to phenylalanine. The sequence is cut down to CDR3 DNA, 42 bases in frame from base 1. CDR1 SEHNR and CDR2 FQNEAQ were looked up in the germline V gene (reference sequence).